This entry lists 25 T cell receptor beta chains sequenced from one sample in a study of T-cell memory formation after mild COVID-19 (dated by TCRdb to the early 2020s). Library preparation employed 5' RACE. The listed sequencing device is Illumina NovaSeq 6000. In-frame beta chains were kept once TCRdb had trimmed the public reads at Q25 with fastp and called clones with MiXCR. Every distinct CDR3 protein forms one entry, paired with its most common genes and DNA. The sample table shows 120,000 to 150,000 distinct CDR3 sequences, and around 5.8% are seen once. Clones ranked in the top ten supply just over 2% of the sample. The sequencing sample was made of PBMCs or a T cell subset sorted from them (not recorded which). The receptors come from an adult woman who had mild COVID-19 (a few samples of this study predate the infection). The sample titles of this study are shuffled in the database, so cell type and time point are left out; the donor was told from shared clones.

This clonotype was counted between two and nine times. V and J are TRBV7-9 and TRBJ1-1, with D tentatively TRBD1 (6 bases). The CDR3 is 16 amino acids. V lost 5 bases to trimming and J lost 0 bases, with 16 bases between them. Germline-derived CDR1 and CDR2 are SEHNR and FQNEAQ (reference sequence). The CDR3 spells CASSEPGGGLNTEAFF. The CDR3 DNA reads TGTGCCAGCAGCGAGCCCGGCGGGGGCCTGAACACTGAAGCTTTCTTT.

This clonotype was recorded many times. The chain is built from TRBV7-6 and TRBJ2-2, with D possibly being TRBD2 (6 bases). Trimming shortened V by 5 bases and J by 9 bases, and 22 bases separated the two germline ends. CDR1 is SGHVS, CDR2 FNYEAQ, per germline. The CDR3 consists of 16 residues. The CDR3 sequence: CASSPTGLATSRELFF. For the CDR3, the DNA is TGTGCCAGCAGCCCCACGGGACTTGCCACCTCTCGGGAGCTGTTTTTT.

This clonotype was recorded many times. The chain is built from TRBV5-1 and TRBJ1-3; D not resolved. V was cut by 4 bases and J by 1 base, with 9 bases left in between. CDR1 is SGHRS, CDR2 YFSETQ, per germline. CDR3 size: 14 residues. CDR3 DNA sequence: TGCGCCAGCAGCCTTGCCGGATCTGGAAACACCATATATTTT. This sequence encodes CASSLAGSGNTIYF.

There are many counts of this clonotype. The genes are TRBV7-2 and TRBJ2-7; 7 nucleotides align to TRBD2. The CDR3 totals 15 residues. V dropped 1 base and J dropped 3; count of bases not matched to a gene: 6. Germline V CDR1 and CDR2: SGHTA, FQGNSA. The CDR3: CASSLERASGYEQYF. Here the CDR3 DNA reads TGTGCCAGCAGCTTAGAGAGGGCTAGCGGCTACGAGCAGTACTTC.

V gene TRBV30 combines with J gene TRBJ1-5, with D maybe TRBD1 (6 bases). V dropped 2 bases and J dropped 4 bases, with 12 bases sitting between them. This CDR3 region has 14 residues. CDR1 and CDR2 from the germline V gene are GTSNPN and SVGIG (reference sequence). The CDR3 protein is CAWSSFQGNQPQHF. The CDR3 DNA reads TGTGCCTGGAGTTCGTTTCAGGGGAATCAGCCCCAGCATTTT.

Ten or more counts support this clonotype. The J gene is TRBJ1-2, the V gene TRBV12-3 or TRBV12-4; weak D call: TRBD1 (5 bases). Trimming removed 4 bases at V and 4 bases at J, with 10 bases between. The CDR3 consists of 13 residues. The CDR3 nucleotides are TGTGCCAGCAGTTGGGACGGCCTCTATGGCTACACCTTC. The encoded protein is CASSWDGLYGYTF.

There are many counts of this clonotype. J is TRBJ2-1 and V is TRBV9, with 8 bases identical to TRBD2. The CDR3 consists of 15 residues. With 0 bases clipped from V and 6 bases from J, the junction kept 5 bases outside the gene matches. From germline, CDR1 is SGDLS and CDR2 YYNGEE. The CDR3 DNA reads TGTGCCAGCAGCGTAGGGGGACTAGGGCTCAATGAGCAGTTCTTC. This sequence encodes CASSVGGLGLNEQFF.

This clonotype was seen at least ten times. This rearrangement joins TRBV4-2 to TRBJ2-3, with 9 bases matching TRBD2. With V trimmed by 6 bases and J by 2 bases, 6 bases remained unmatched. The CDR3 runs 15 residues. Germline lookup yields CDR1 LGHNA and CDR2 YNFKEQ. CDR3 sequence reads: CASSPLAGLTDTQYF. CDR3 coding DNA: TGTGCCAGCAGTCCCCTAGCGGGACTCACAGATACGCAGTATTTT.

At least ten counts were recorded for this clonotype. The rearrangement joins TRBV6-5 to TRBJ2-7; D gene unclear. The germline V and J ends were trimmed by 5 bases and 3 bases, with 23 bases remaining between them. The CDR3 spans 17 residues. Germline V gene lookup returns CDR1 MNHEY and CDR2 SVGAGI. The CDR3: CASSLARHHGSGYEQYF. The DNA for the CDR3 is TGTGCCAGCAGTCTGGCCCGCCACCACGGCTCTGGCTACGAGCAGTACTTC.

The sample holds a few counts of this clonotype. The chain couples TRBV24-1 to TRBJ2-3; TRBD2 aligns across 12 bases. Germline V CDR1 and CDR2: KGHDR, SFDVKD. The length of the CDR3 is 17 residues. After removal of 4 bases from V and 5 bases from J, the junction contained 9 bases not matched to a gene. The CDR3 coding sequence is TGTGCCACCAGTGACAGGAGGACTAGCGGGATGGTAGATACGCAGTATTTT. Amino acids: CATSDRRTSGMVDTQYF.

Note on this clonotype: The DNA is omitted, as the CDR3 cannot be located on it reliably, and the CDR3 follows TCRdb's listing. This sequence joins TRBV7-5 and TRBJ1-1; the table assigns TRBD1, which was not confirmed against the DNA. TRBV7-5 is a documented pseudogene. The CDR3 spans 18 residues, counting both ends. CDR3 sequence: CISVSEACVGAPTTEAFF.

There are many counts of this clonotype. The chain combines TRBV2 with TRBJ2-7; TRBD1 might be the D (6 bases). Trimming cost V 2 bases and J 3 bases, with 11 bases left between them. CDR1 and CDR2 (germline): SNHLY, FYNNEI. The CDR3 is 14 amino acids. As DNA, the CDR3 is TGTGCCAGCAGTGAACAGGGGATCGGCTACGAGCAGTACTTC. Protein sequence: CASSEQGIGYEQYF.

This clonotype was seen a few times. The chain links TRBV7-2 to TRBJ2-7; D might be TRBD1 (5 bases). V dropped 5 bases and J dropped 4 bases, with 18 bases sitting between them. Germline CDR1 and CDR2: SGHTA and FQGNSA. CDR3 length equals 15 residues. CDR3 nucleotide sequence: TGTGCCAGCAGCCTAAGTAGGGGTATAAGGTACGAGCAGTACTTC. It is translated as CASSLSRGIRYEQYF.

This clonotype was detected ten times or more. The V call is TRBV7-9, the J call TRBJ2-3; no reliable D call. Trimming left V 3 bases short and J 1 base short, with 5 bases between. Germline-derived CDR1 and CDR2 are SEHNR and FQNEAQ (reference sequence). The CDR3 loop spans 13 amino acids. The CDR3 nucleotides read TGTGCCAGCAGCTTTTTTGGCACAGATACGCAGTATTTT. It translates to CASSFFGTDTQYF.

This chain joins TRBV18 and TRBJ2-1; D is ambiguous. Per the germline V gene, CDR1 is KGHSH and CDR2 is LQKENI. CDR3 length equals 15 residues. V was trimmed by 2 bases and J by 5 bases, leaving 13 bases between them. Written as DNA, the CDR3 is TGTGCCAGCTCACCAAATCGCCAGAGAGACAATGAGCAGTTCTTC. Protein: CASSPNRQRDNEQFF. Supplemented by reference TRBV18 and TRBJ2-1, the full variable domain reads NAGVMQNPRHLVRRRGQEARLRCSPMKGHSHVYWYRQLPEEGLKFMVYLQKENIIDESGMPKERFSAEFPKEGPSILRIQQVVRGDSAAYFCASSPNRQRDNEQFFGPGTRLTVL.

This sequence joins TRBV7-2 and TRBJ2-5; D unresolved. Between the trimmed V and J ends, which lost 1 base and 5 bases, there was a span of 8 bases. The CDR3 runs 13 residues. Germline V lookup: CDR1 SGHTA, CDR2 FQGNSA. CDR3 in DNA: TGTGCCAGCAGCTTAGTCCTGAGGGAGACCCAGTACTTC. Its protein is CASSLVLRETQYF.

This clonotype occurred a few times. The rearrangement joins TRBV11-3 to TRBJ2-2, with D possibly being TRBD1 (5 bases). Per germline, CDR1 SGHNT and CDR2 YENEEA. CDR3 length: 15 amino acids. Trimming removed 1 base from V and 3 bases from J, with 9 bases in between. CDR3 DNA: TGTGCCAGCAGCTTAGGGGCCAGGGACACCGGGGAGCTGTTTTTT. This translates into CASSLGARDTGELFF.

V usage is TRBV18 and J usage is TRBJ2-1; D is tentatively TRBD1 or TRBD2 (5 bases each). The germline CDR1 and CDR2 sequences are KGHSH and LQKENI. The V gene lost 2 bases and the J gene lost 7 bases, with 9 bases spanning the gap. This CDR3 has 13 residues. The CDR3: CASSPSEGNEQFF. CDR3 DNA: TGTGCCAGCTCACCAAGTGAGGGGAATGAGCAGTTCTTC.

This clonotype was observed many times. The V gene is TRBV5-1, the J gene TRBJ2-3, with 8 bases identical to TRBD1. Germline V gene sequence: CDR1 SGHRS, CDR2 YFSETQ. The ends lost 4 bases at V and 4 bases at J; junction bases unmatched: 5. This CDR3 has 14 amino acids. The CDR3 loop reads CASSVGQGSDTQYF. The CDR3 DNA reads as TGCGCCAGCAGCGTAGGACAGGGTTCAGATACGCAGTATTTT.

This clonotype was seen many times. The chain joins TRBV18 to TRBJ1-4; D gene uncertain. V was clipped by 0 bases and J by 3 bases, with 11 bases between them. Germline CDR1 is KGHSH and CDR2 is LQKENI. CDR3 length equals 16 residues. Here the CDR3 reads CASSPPMPGANEKLFF. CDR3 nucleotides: TGTGCCAGCTCACCACCGATGCCCGGAGCTAATGAAAAACTGTTTTTT.

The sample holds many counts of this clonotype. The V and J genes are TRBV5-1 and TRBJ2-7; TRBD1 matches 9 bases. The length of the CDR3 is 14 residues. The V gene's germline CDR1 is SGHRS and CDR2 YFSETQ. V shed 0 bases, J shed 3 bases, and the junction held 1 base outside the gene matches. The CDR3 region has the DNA TGCGCCAGCAGCTTGGAGGGACAGGGCTACGAGCAGTACTTC. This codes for CASSLEGQGYEQYF.

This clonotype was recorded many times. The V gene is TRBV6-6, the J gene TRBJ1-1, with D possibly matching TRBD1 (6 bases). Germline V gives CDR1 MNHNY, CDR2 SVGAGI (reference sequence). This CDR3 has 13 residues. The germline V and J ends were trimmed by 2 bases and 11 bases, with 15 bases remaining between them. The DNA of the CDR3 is TGTGCCAGCAGTTACGACTACAGGGAACGCGCTTTCTTT. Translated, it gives CASSYDYRERAFF.

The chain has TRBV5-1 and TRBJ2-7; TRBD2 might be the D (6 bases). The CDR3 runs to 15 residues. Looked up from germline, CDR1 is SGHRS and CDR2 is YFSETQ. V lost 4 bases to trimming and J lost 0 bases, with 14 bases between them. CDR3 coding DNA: TGCGCCAGCAGCCCTATCGGGGGAAGCTCCTACGAGCAGTACTTC. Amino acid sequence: CASSPIGGSSYEQYF.

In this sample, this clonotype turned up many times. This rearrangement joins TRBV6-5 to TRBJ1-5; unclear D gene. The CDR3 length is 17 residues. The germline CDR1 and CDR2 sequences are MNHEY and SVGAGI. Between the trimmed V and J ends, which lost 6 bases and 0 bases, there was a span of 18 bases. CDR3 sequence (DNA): TGTGCCAGCAGCCAAGATTTTAGTTCCATTAGCAATCAGCCCCAGCATTTT. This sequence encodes CASSQDFSSISNQPQHF.

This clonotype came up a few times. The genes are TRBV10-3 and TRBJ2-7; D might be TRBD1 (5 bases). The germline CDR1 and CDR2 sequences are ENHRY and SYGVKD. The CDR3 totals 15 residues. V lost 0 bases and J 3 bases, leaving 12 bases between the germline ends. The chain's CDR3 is CAISESAQGIYEQYF. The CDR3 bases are TGTGCCATCAGTGAGTCTGCCCAGGGAATCTACGAGCAGTACTTC.